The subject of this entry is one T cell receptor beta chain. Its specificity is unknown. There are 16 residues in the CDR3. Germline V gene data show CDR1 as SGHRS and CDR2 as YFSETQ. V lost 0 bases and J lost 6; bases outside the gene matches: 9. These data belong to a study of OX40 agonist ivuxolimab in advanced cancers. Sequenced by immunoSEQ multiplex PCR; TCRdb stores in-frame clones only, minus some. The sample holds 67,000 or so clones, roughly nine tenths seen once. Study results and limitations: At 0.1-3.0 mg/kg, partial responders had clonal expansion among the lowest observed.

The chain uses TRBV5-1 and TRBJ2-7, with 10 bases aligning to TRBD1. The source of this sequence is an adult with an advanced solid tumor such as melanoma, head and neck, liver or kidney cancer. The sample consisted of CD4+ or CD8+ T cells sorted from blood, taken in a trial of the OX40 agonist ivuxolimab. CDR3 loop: CASSLGPTGTGAEQYF. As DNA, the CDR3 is TGCGCCAGCAGCTTGGGCCCTACCGGGACAGGGGCCGAGCAGTACTTC. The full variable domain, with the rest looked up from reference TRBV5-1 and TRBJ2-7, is KAGVTQTPRYLIKTRGQQVTLSCSPISGHRSVSWYQQTPGQGLQFLFEYFSETQRNKGNFPGRFSGRQFSNSRSEMNVSTLELGDSALYLCASSLGPTGTGAEQYFGPGTRLTVT.